The 16 T cell receptor beta chains below were found in one sample sequenced in a study of human T cells and chemical hapten exposure (dated by TCRdb to the early 2020s). Library preparation employed RACE. The reads were generated on a NextSeq 500. The public reads were run again by TCRdb, first through fastp at Q25 and then through MiXCR, and only productive beta chains were kept. CDR3 protein sequences are deduplicated, and each keeps its most common genes and DNA. The sample records about 270,000 distinct CDR3 sequences, just under 8% of which are singletons. The ten largest clones take up 1.2% of the sample. According to the study, the label for this sample's time point signals: pre-sensitization, week 0. Interpreted using the paper, the treatment or condition label stands for: therapeutic diphenylcyclopropenone sensitization with weekly scalp DPC. The specimen was whole blood, collected in connection with sensitization to the hapten diphenylcyclopropenone (DPC). These receptors originate from a man aged 18 to 29 with alopecia areata. Some clones in this sample may be carry-over from other donors' samples.

The chain has TRBV7-2 and TRBJ1-2; D perhaps matches TRBD1 (6 bases). In germline, CDR1 is SGHTA, CDR2 FQGNSA. V was clipped by 6 bases and J by 4 bases, with 15 bases between them. The CDR3 runs to 14 residues. DNA of the CDR3: TGTGCCAGCAGATTACAGGGCTTTCCCTATGGCTACACCTTC. Translation gives CASRLQGFPYGYTF.

This clonotype was seen more than once but under ten times. The chain recombines TRBV6-6 with TRBJ1-4; 8 bases are shared with TRBD1. Germline V lookup: CDR1 MNHNY, CDR2 SVGAGI (reference sequence). This CDR3 region has 15 residues. The V and J ends lost 5 bases and 7 bases, in that order; junction bases with no gene match: 9. CDR3 in amino acids: CASSQLGQGAEKLFF. In DNA form, the CDR3 reads TGTGCCAGCAGTCAACTGGGGCAGGGGGCTGAAAAACTGTTTTTT.

In this sample, this clonotype turned up many times. The V gene is TRBV12-3 or TRBV12-4, the J gene TRBJ1-4; no clear D. The CDR3 totals 12 residues. The V end lost 1 base, the J end lost 7 bases, and 4 bases lay between the germline ends. For the CDR3, the DNA is TGTGCCAGCAGTTTAGAAGGTGAAAAACTGTTTTTT. Amino acid sequence: CASSLEGEKLFF.

This clonotype has only a few counts. J is TRBJ2-6 and V is TRBV25-1; TRBD1 might be the D (5 bases). The CDR3 extends over 16 amino acids. The germline V and J ends were trimmed by 4 bases and 3 bases, with 13 bases remaining between them. Looked up from germline, CDR1 is MGHDK and CDR2 is SYGVNS. CDR3 sequence: CASSARTYVGANVLTF. CDR3 sequence (DNA): TGTGCCAGCAGTGCTAGGACATACGTTGGGGCCAACGTCCTGACTTTC.

V usage is TRBV12-3 or TRBV12-4 and J usage is TRBJ1-6; tentative D call: TRBD1 (6 bases). The CDR3 has 13 residues. Trimming left V 6 bases short and J 10 bases short, with 13 bases between. For the CDR3, the DNA is TGTGCCAGCAGCCTATGGACAGCCTCACCCCTCCACTTT. Its protein product is CASSLWTASPLHF.

The chain links TRBV15 to TRBJ2-7, with 8 bases fitting TRBD1. V was pared by 4 bases and J by 1 base, with 15 bases of the junction left unmatched. The CDR3 totals 18 residues. Germline V gene data show CDR1 as LNHNV and CDR2 as YYDKDF (reference sequence). The CDR3, as DNA: TGTGCCACCAGCACATTCCTCCGGACAGGGTTAAGGTCCTACGAGCAGTACTTC. Protein product: CATSTFLRTGLRSYEQYF.

The chain uses TRBV5-4 and TRBJ1-1; D perhaps matches TRBD1 (5 bases). CDR3 size: 14 residues. Germline V gene lookup returns CDR1 SGHNT and CDR2 YYREEE (reference sequence). Trimming took off 2 bases at V and 5 bases at J, with 13 bases between the two ends. The CDR3 spells CASSFPGKGTEAFF. In DNA form, the CDR3 reads TGTGCCAGCAGCTTCCCAGGGAAGGGTACTGAAGCTTTCTTT.

This clonotype was seen more than once but under ten times. CDR3 in amino acids: CASSLSLRNQETQYF. The CDR3 coding sequence is TGTGCCAGCAGCTTAAGTTTGCGGAACCAAGAGACCCAGTACTTC. This chain joins TRBV7-2 and TRBJ2-5; unclear D gene. There are 15 residues in the CDR3. Trimming shortened V by 2 bases and J by 0 bases, and 10 bases separated the two germline ends. Germline V CDR1 and CDR2: SGHTA, FQGNSA.

The chain has TRBV28 and TRBJ2-3; 11 positions match TRBD2. The V gene end was trimmed by 2 bases and the J gene end by 5 bases; junction bases not matched to a gene: 9. This CDR3 has 17 residues. Germline V gene sequence: CDR1 MDHEN, CDR2 SYDVKM. In DNA, the CDR3 is TGTGCCAGCAGTTTAGGCCGGTCAACTAGCGGGGGAGATACGCAGTATTTT. Its translation: CASSLGRSTSGGDTQYF.

This clonotype turned up a few times. V and J are TRBV6-1 and TRBJ1-2, with D perhaps TRBD1 (6 bases). The CDR3 consists of 16 residues. The ends were cut back, 0 bases at V and 4 bases at J, with 15 bases in the middle. Germline CDR1 reads MNHNS; CDR2 reads SASEGT. CDR3 region: CASSEANTGPTYGYTF. The CDR3 DNA follows: TGTGCCAGCAGTGAAGCGAACACAGGGCCCACCTATGGCTACACCTTC.

This clonotype has only a few counts. The V call is TRBV6-2 or TRBV6-3, the J call TRBJ1-1; D possibly corresponds to TRBD1 (5 bases). Germline V lookup: CDR1 MNHEY, CDR2 SVGEGT. V dropped 2 bases and J dropped 6 bases, with 10 bases sitting between them. The CDR3 covers 13 residues. The CDR3 region is CASSYGGIAEAFF. The CDR3 bases are TGTGCCAGCAGTTACGGGGGGATCGCTGAAGCTTTCTTT.

Comments on this clonotype: One end of the junction is discordant with germline, which a read error may explain. The genes are TRBV12-3 or TRBV12-4 and TRBJ2-2; a possible D gene is TRBD1 (6 bases). The CDR3 covers 15 residues. The CDR3 loop reads CACSSKGTLTGELFF. The DNA for the CDR3 is TGTGCCTGCAGTTCAAAGGGGACACTAACCGGGGAGCTGTTTTTT.

The genes are TRBV4-3 and TRBJ1-5; D gene unclear. Germline V gene data show CDR1 as LGHNA and CDR2 as YSLEER. The V and J ends lost 0 bases and 6 bases respectively, with 6 bases between them. The CDR3 has 13 residues. The CDR3 reads CASSQDSFQPQHF. CDR3 sequence (DNA): TGCGCCAGCAGCCAAGATTCGTTTCAGCCCCAGCATTTT.

The rearrangement uses TRBV28 and TRBJ2-7, with 9 bases aligning to TRBD1. J gave up 1 base and V 5 bases, and 9 bases lay outside the gene matches. This CDR3 is 16 amino acids long. The germline V gene encodes CDR1 MDHEN and CDR2 SYDVKM. The CDR3 is CASSPETGGLSYEQYF. In DNA form, the CDR3 reads TGTGCCAGCAGTCCCGAGACAGGGGGGTTGTCCTACGAGCAGTACTTC.

This clonotype showed up just a few times. CDR3 sequence reads: CASSFGGSEKLFF. In DNA, the CDR3 is TGTGCCAGCAGCTTTGGGGGAAGTGAAAAACTGTTTTTT. The chain links TRBV7-3 to TRBJ1-4, with TRBD1 as a possible D gene (5 bases). Between the trimmed V and J ends, which lost 3 bases and 7 bases, there was a span of 9 bases. The CDR3 runs 13 residues. CDR1 and CDR2 (germline): SGHTA, FQGTGA.

This clonotype was found a few times. The J gene is TRBJ1-6, the V gene TRBV20-1; D is unclear. The CDR3 has 14 residues. V was cut by 5 bases and J by 6 bases, with 14 bases left in between. Germline assignment: CDR1 DFQATT and CDR2 SNEGSKA (reference sequence). In DNA form, the CDR3 reads TGCAGTGCTGGAACATGGAGTGCTAATTCACCCCTCCACTTT. Its translation: CSAGTWSANSPLHF.